This TCR beta chain is from a study of cytomegalovirus exposure and HLA in healthy donors. The V and J ends lost 3 bases and 7 bases, in that order; junction bases with no gene match: 5. The length of the CDR3 is 13 residues. CDR1 is MDHEN, CDR2 SYDVKM, per germline. PCR used 60 Vbeta primers and 13 Jbeta primers. Measured with immunoSEQ multiplex PCR; TCRdb has only the in-frame clones, and not every one. The sample has approximately 100,000 clones; approximately 89% are singletons. Findings of the study overall: Cytomegalovirus status, reportedly, was diagnosed with high specificity and sensitivity by the classifier.

Details on this clone: What it binds is not known.

This clonotype originated in a young man in good health and CMV-seronegative. The V and J genes are TRBV28 and TRBJ1-1; TRBD1 matches 7 bases. The sample consisted of PBMCs. The DNA for the CDR3 is TGTGCCAGCAGTTTTCGGGACAGAAGTGAAGCTTTCTTT. Residues: CASSFRDRSEAFF.